This section outlines one T cell receptor beta chain sequence together with its context. Under the authors' procedure: Researchers report that nucleated cell counts were estimated from reference gene primer amplification. Data came from immunoSEQ multiplex PCR; TCRdb stores just in-frame clones and leaves some out. V, J and clone size derive from that table, while D and trimming were established from the DNA sequence. The sample contains approximately 50,000 clones, roughly 83% of which appear only once. CDR1 is MRHNA, CDR2 SNTAGT, per germline. V dropped 6 bases and J dropped 0; count of bases not matched to a gene: 8. There are 16 residues in the CDR3. The sample is drawn from a study of blood T cell repertoires in COVID-19. Overall study: Samples representing acute and convalescent COVID-19 were sourced from the United States, Italy and Spain. The analysed material was cDNA or gDNA that came from T cells, B-cell-depleted T cells, or PBMCs.

Source material: peripheral blood. The origin of this receptor is a man aged 70-80 years with active COVID-19. The chain combines TRBV6-4 with TRBJ2-1, with TRBD2 identical over 7 bases. CDR3 DNA sequence: TGTGCCAGCAGAGAGCGGGAAGGGGACTCCTACAATGAGCAGTTCTTC. It encodes CASREREGDSYNEQFF.